Listed here are 18 T cell receptor beta chains from one sample, sequenced in a study of T-cell reconstitution after alpha-beta-depleted transplantation in children. Researchers prepared the TCRbeta library using unique molecular identifiers, the study reports. TCRdb re-called the PCR reads through MiXCR, storing one row per CDR3 protein. The sample lists some 450,000 distinct CDR3 sequences; roughly 43% were seen once. The sample here was PBMCs, taken before TCRalphabeta/CD19-depleted stem cell transplant. The receptors were gathered from a girl aged 2 to 10 with aplastic anemia, due to receive a stem cell transplant.

The chain employs TRBV7-9 and TRBJ2-1; 7 bases are shared with TRBD2. Germline CDR1 reads SEHNR; CDR2 reads FQNEAQ (reference sequence). The CDR3 spans 21 residues. The V segment lost 4 bases and the J segment 0 bases; nucleotides outside the gene matches: 21. CDR3 DNA sequence: TGTGCCAGCAGCTCGTTGACTAGCCAGGGAAAGGGTGGAAGCTCCTACAATGAGCAGTTCTTC. Its translation is CASSSLTSQGKGGSSYNEQFF.

This clonotype was observed at least ten times. This rearrangement joins TRBV28 to TRBJ2-1; 7 bases map to TRBD1. Germline V lookup: CDR1 MDHEN, CDR2 SYDVKM. V lost 5 bases, J lost 5 bases, and 9 bases stayed unmatched. This CDR3 contains 15 residues. For the CDR3, the DNA is TGTGCCAGCAGTCCCCAGGGGGAGAGGAACAATGAGCAGTTCTTC. It codes for CASSPQGERNNEQFF.

This clonotype appeared many times. The J gene is TRBJ2-1, the V gene TRBV7-3, with D hard to call. CDR1 SGHTA and CDR2 FQGTGA come from the germline V gene. The CDR3 has 14 amino acids. Trimming pared 1 base from V and 9 bases from J, leaving 13 bases between. The CDR3 region has the DNA TGTGCCAGCAGCTTAAACCCCAGTATGAGTGAGCAGTTCTTC. Protein sequence: CASSLNPSMSEQFF. Supplemented by reference TRBV7-3 and TRBJ2-1, the full variable domain reads GAGVSQTPSNKVTEKGKYVELRCDPISGHTALYWYRQSLGQGPEFLIYFQGTGAADDSGLPNDRFFAVRPEGSVSTLKIQRTERGDSAVYLCASSLNPSMSEQFFGPGTRLTVL.

The chain has TRBV20-1 and TRBJ1-2; D possibly corresponds to TRBD1 (5 bases). Trimming removed 6 bases from V and 3 bases from J, with 11 bases in between. Germline CDR1 is DFQATT and CDR2 is SNEGSKA (reference sequence). The CDR3 runs to 12 residues. The CDR3 loop reads CSARDGYYGYTF. The CDR3 DNA is TGCAGTGCGAGGGACGGATACTATGGCTACACCTTC.

The rearrangement joins TRBV28 to TRBJ2-3; 7 positions agree with TRBD1. CDR3 length equals 16 residues. Unmatched junction bases numbered 10, after V lost 5 bases and J lost 2 bases. CDR1 is MDHEN, CDR2 SYDVKM, per germline. The CDR3 nucleotides read TGTGCCAGCAGTAGTCCAGGGGGTCGAAACACAGATACGCAGTATTTT. It codes for CASSSPGGRNTDTQYF.

This chain uses TRBV29-1 with TRBJ2-3; no clear D. The germline gives CDR1 SQVTM, CDR2 ANQGSEA. Trimming removed 7 bases from V and 2 bases from J, with 4 bases in between. The CDR3 consists of 10 residues. The CDR3 is CSGYTDTQYF. CDR3 sequence (DNA): TGCAGCGGGTACACAGATACGCAGTATTTT.

There are a few counts of this clonotype. V is TRBV28 and J is TRBJ1-1, with a weak D call TRBD1 (5 bases). The CDR3 loop spans 16 amino acids. Germline CDR1 reads MDHEN; CDR2 reads SYDVKM. Deletions cut 4 bases from V and 2 bases from J, with 17 bases between. For the CDR3, the DNA is TGTGCCAGCAGTTCTCGGGGGGAAGGGAAAAACACTGAAGCTTTCTTT. It translates to CASSSRGEGKNTEAFF.

The chain is built from TRBV5-1 and TRBJ1-1; 7 nucleotides align to TRBD1. CDR1 is SGHRS, CDR2 YFSETQ, per germline. V shed 4 bases and J 4 bases; nucleotides not matched to a gene: 10. This CDR3 spans 15 amino acids. CDR3 sequence (DNA): TGCGCCAGCAGCCCCCTTACAGGGGTGGGCACTGAAGCTTTCTTT. This translates into CASSPLTGVGTEAFF.

The table lists this clonotype with a few counts. CDR3 in amino acids: CASSEASGVTEAFF. The CDR3 DNA reads TGTGCCAGCAGTGAGGCTTCGGGGGTCACTGAAGCTTTCTTT. The rearrangement links TRBV6-1 to TRBJ1-1; TRBD1 might be the D (5 bases). CDR3 length equals 14 residues. V was trimmed by 3 bases and J by 4 bases, leaving 12 bases between them. Germline assignment: CDR1 MNHNS and CDR2 SASEGT.

V usage is TRBV5-1 and J usage is TRBJ2-2; 14 bases map to TRBD2. Germline V lookup: CDR1 SGHRS, CDR2 YFSETQ. This CDR3 region has 16 residues. V lost 3 bases and J lost 5; bases outside the gene matches: 3. The DNA of the CDR3 is TGCGCCAGCAGCTCAGGACTAGCGGGAGGAACCGGGGAGCTGTTTTTT. It codes for CASSSGLAGGTGELFF.

The chain links TRBV5-1 to TRBJ2-1; D ambiguous. The V gene lost 0 bases and the J gene lost 0 bases, with 7 bases spanning the gap. From germline, CDR1 is SGHRS and CDR2 YFSETQ. The CDR3 contains 15 residues. The CDR3 loop is CASSLVVGSYNEQFF. CDR3 bases: TGCGCCAGCAGCTTGGTTGTGGGCTCCTACAATGAGCAGTTCTTC.

This clonotype has only a few counts. The chain carries TRBV6-1 and TRBJ1-1, with TRBD1 matching over 8 bases. The CDR3 extends over 15 amino acids. CDR1 is MNHNS and CDR2 is SASEGT in the germline V gene. J was trimmed by 5 bases and V by 2 bases; bases with no gene match: 7. CDR3 in amino acids: CASSELGQGGTEAFF. For the CDR3, the DNA is TGTGCCAGCAGTGAACTCGGACAGGGAGGAACTGAAGCTTTCTTT.

This clonotype has a handful of counts. The chain uses TRBV18 and TRBJ2-1; 10 bases are a match to TRBD2. This CDR3 is 15 amino acids long. The V segment lost 6 bases and the J segment 2 bases; nucleotides outside the gene matches: 4. Germline CDR1 is KGHSH and CDR2 is LQKENI. The CDR3 loop is CASSIAGGAYNEQFF. The CDR3 DNA sequence: TGTGCCAGCTCCATAGCGGGAGGAGCCTACAATGAGCAGTTCTTC. The variable domain in full, with the rest retrieved from reference TRBV18 and TRBJ2-1, is NAGVMQNPRHLVRRRGQEARLRCSPMKGHSHVYWYRQLPEEGLKFMVYLQKENIIDESGMPKERFSAEFPKEGPSILRIQQVVRGDSAAYFCASSIAGGAYNEQFFGPGTRLTVL.

The CDR3 loop reads CSAMGGGTAGTQYF. CDR3 in DNA: TGCAGTGCTATGGGCGGGGGGACGGCCGGGACCCAGTACTTC. J is TRBJ2-5 and V is TRBV20-1; TRBD2 matches at 8 bases. After removal of 4 bases from V and 7 bases from J, the junction contained 11 bases not matched to a gene. CDR3 size: 14 residues. Germline CDR1 reads DFQATT; CDR2 reads SNEGSKA (reference sequence).

The chain joins TRBV29-1 to TRBJ2-2; TRBD2 might be the D (6 bases). The V gene's germline CDR1 is SQVTM and CDR2 ANQGSEA. The CDR3 runs to 13 residues. The CDR3 nucleotides are TGCACCGGAAAATTCCGGGGGACCGGGGAGCTGTTTTTT. As protein: CTGKFRGTGELFF.

The table lists this clonotype with many counts. This chain uses TRBV18 with TRBJ2-7, with a weak D call TRBD2 (6 bases). This CDR3 contains 14 residues. Per germline, CDR1 KGHSH and CDR2 LQKENI. V lost 4 bases and J 3 bases, leaving 13 bases between the germline ends. The CDR3 DNA is TGTGCCAGCTCACAGGAGGGCACCCTCTACGAGCAGTACTTC. Encoded protein: CASSQEGTLYEQYF.

V and J are TRBV10-3 and TRBJ2-5; D may be TRBD2 (7 bases). The CDR3 runs 13 residues. Germline assignment: CDR1 ENHRY and CDR2 SYGVKD. Trimming removed 8 bases at V and 4 bases at J, with 14 bases between. The CDR3 is CAIAWGGGETQYF. CDR3 nucleotides: TGTGCCATCGCGTGGGGGGGCGGAGAGACCCAGTACTTC.

The chain is built from TRBV29-1 and TRBJ1-2, with 7 bases that match TRBD1. Germline assignment: CDR1 SQVTM and CDR2 ANQGSEA. The CDR3 has 12 amino acids. V lost 5 bases to trimming and J lost 8 bases; unmatched junction nucleotides: 8. The DNA for the CDR3 is TGCAGCGTTAATATCTACAGGGGCGGCTACACCTTC. Its protein is CSVNIYRGGYTF. Filled out from reference TRBV29-1 and TRBJ1-2, the complete variable domain reads SAVISQKPSRDICQRGTSLTIQCQVDSQVTMMFWYRQQPGQSLTLIATANQGSEATYESGFVIDKFPISRPNLTFSTLTVSNMSPEDSSIYLCSVNIYRGGYTFGSGTRLTVV.